The 19 T cell receptor beta chains below come from one sample, sequenced in a study of blood T cell repertoires in COVID-19. Generated by immunoSEQ multiplex PCR, the TCRdb table keeps only in-frame clones and is missing some. The data contain some 55,000 clones, about three quarters of them seen just once; the ten biggest clones take up 43%. Sequencing used peripheral blood. All receptors come from a man aged 65 to 85 with active or convalescent COVID-19.

This clone was detected only a few times. V and J are TRBV2 and TRBJ2-1; TRBD2 aligns across 7 bases. The junction had 9 bases not matched to a gene; V was cut back by 11 bases and J by 5 bases. Per the germline V gene, CDR1 is SNHLY and CDR2 is FYNNEI. There are 13 residues in the CDR3. The CDR3 spells CAVDISGHNEQFF. CDR3 nucleotide sequence: TGTGCCGTCGACATTAGCGGGCACAATGAGCAGTTCTTC.

The chain uses TRBV3-1 (or the pseudogene TRBV3-2) and TRBJ1-4; D is ambiguous. Germline-derived CDR1 and CDR2 are LGHDT and YNNKEL (reference sequence). The CDR3 covers 12 residues. V was trimmed by 3 bases and J by 10 bases, leaving 9 bases between them. The CDR3 here is CASSHTTRKLFF. CDR3 coding DNA: TGTGCCAGCAGCCACACGACAAGAAAACTGTTTTTT.

The J gene is TRBJ2-4, the V gene TRBV28; D possibly corresponds to TRBD1 (5 bases). V was pared by 5 bases and J by 1 base, with 15 bases between. The germline gives CDR1 MDHEN, CDR2 SYDVKM. This CDR3 is 16 amino acids long. CDR3 in DNA: TGTGCCAGCAGTCCGCTCCGGTGGGGCGCCAAAAACATTCAGTACTTC. Encoded protein: CASSPLRWGAKNIQYF.

V and J are TRBV19 and TRBJ2-1; D may be TRBD2 (6 bases). The CDR3 length is 16 residues. Trimming removed 3 bases at V and 1 base at J, with 13 bases between. Germline values: CDR1 LNHDA, CDR2 SQIVND (reference sequence). DNA for the CDR3: TGTGCCAGTAGTATGTTTGGGACTTTTTCCTACAATGAGCAGTTCTTC. Translation gives CASSMFGTFSYNEQFF.

The chain has TRBV6-5 and TRBJ2-1; 9 positions match TRBD1. CDR1 and CDR2 (germline): MNHEY, SVGAGI. There are 12 residues in the CDR3. V trimming: 6 bases; J trimming: 15 bases; junction bases outside the gene matches: 9. Here the CDR3 reads CASSPDRGSVFF. CDR3 nucleotides: TGTGCCAGCAGCCCCGACAGGGGGTCTGTGTTCTTC.

This sequence joins TRBV4-1 and TRBJ1-2, with a weak D call TRBD1 (6 bases). From germline, CDR1 is MGHRA and CDR2 YSYEKL. Trimming took off 0 bases at V and 4 bases at J, with 9 bases between the two ends. The CDR3 has 14 residues. CDR3: CASSQDGQSYGYTF. The DNA of the CDR3 is TGCGCCAGCAGCCAAGACGGACAGTCCTATGGCTACACCTTC.

The J gene is TRBJ2-2, the V gene TRBV27; the match to TRBD2 covers 10 bases. The germline V gene has CDR1 MNHEY and CDR2 SMNVEV (reference sequence). The CDR3 covers 18 residues. Trimming removed 0 bases from V and 5 bases from J; junction bases left unmatched: 9. The CDR3 coding sequence is TGTGCCAGCAGTTTATCCTTTTCGGGACTAGCGAGAACCGGGGAGCTGTTTTTT. Translation: CASSLSFSGLARTGELFF.

This clone has a handful of counts. The chain employs TRBV25-1 and TRBJ1-2; tentative D call: TRBD1 (6 bases). The CDR3 is made up of 15 amino acids. CDR1 MGHDK and CDR2 SYGVNS come from the germline V gene. V shed 3 bases and J shed 0 bases, with 11 bases lying between them. Here the CDR3 reads CASSEGGAANYGYTF. The CDR3 DNA reads TGTGCCAGCAGTGAGGGGGGGGCAGCTAACTATGGCTACACCTTC.

The table lists this clone with a few counts. The chain couples TRBV24-1 to TRBJ2-3, with 15 bases identical to TRBD2. Germline V gene lookup returns CDR1 KGHDR and CDR2 SFDVKD. CDR3 length: 18 residues. V lost 5 bases, J lost 6 bases, and 11 bases stayed unmatched. CDR3 sequence reads: CATSGPWTSGRGSDTQYF. Here the CDR3 DNA reads TGTGCCACCAGTGGTCCGTGGACTAGCGGGAGGGGATCCGATACGCAGTATTTT.

The CDR3 sequence: CASSYLLVRGYEQYF. For the CDR3, the DNA is TGTGCCAGCAGTTACCTCCTAGTCAGGGGCTACGAGCAGTACTTC. V is TRBV6-2 or TRBV6-3 and J is TRBJ2-7, with D possibly TRBD1 on 6 matching bases. The germline CDR1 and CDR2 sequences are MNHEY and SVGEGT. CDR3 size: 15 residues. Trimming removed 2 bases at V and 3 bases at J, with 14 bases between.

The chain links TRBV10-2 to TRBJ1-5, with TRBD1 as a possible D gene (6 bases). The germline CDR1 and CDR2 sequences are WSHSY and SAAADI. V lost 2 bases and J 3 bases, leaving 8 bases between the germline ends. This CDR3 contains 14 residues. The CDR3, as DNA: TGCGCCAGCAGTGAGGACAGGAACAATCAGCCCCAGCATTTT. Its translation: CASSEDRNNQPQHF.

This chain joins TRBV19 and TRBJ2-7, with D maybe TRBD1 (5 bases). Germline CDR1 is LNHDA and CDR2 is SQIVND (reference sequence). Trimming pared 1 base from V and 4 bases from J, leaving 14 bases between. The CDR3 contains 15 residues. CDR3 bases: TGTGCCAGTAGTATAGCCTATACAGGTCTATACGAGCAGTACTTC. Protein sequence: CASSIAYTGLYEQYF.

In DNA form, the CDR3 reads TGTGCCTGGAGTAGTACAGGGAGCTCCTATAATTCACCCCTCCACTTT. Its translation is CAWSSTGSSYNSPLHF. The rearrangement joins TRBV30 to TRBJ1-6, with D possibly being TRBD1 (6 bases). This CDR3 spans 16 amino acids. Between the trimmed V and J ends, which lost 2 bases and 0 bases, there was a span of 11 bases. Germline-derived CDR1 and CDR2 are GTSNPN and SVGIG (reference sequence).

The J gene is TRBJ1-1, the V gene TRBV10-3, with D hard to call. Germline CDR1 reads ENHRY; CDR2 reads SYGVKD. The CDR3 has 12 residues. Trimming cost V 0 bases and J 7 bases, with 6 bases left between them. DNA for the CDR3: TGTGCCATCAGTGAGTCCGGGTTTGAAGCTTTCTTT. It yields the protein CAISESGFEAFF.

V is TRBV7-2 and J is TRBJ1-2, with TRBD1 identical over 8 bases. V shed 0 bases and J 7 bases; nucleotides not matched to a gene: 13. CDR1 and CDR2 from the germline V gene are SGHTA and FQGNSA. The CDR3 is made up of 17 amino acids. CDR3: CASSLAYGTGIRGGYTF. The CDR3 nucleotides read TGTGCCAGCAGCTTAGCATATGGGACAGGAATTCGGGGTGGCTACACCTTC.

The V call is TRBV19, the J call TRBJ2-5; the match to TRBD2 covers 7 bases. CDR1 is LNHDA, CDR2 SQIVND, per germline (reference sequence). The junction had 9 bases not matched to a gene; V was cut back by 3 bases and J by 5 bases. This CDR3 region has 15 residues. This CDR3 is CASSMGGVLWETQYF. In DNA form, the CDR3 reads TGTGCCAGTAGTATGGGGGGGGTCCTATGGGAGACCCAGTACTTC.

The V and J genes are TRBV6-5 and TRBJ2-7; weak D call: TRBD2 (5 bases). The germline CDR1 and CDR2 sequences are MNHEY and SVGAGI. This CDR3 spans 12 amino acids. The CDR3 coding sequence is TGTGCACAACGGGTGGAGGCCTACGAGCAGTACTTC. It specifies CAQRVEAYEQYF.

This rearrangement joins TRBV7-9 to TRBJ1-2; 7 bases are shared with TRBD1. The V gene end was trimmed by 6 bases and the J gene end by 6 bases; junction bases not matched to a gene: 10. CDR3 length equals 14 residues. CDR1 is SEHNR, CDR2 FQNEAQ, per germline (reference sequence). CDR3 coding DNA: TGTGCCAGCAGTCCCGAGGTAGGGGGCGATGGCTACACCTTC. Translated, it gives CASSPEVGGDGYTF.

This chain connects TRBV5-1 to TRBJ2-5, with TRBD2 as a possible D gene (6 bases). The CDR3 length is 13 residues. Trimming stripped 4 bases from V and 7 bases from J, with 14 bases between. Looked up from germline, CDR1 is SGHRS and CDR2 is YFSETQ. The CDR3 DNA is TGCGCCAGCAGCCCGGACTACTCGGGGACCCAGTACTTC. Protein product: CASSPDYSGTQYF.